The 16 T cell receptor beta chains reported below all come from one sample, sequenced in a study of T-cell reconstitution after alpha-beta-depleted transplantation in children. Unique molecular identifiers were incorporated into the prepared TCRbeta library. TCRdb re-called the PCR reads with MiXCR, one entry per CDR3 protein. The sample gives 15,000 to 20,000 distinct CDR3 sequences, about an eighth of which show up once; about 72% is in the top ten. The sample was PBMCs, mostly from graft donor cells, taken 180 days after TCRalphabeta/CD19-depleted stem cell transplant. The receptors come from a boy younger than two who had a stem cell transplant for Wiskott-Aldrich syndrome, so the T cells may come from the graft donor.

This CDR3 is CATSDFRQGAQETQYF. CDR3 sequence (DNA): TGTGCCACCAGTGACTTCAGACAAGGTGCACAAGAGACCCAGTACTTC. The rearrangement links TRBV24-1 to TRBJ2-5; D is unresolved. The CDR3 extends over 16 amino acids. Trimming took 4 bases from V and 2 from J, leaving 16 bases between them. Germline V CDR1 and CDR2: KGHDR, SFDVKD.

This clonotype was counted many times. This chain joins TRBV20-1 and TRBJ2-3; no reliable D call. Trimming took off 0 bases at V and 0 bases at J, with 10 bases between the two ends. CDR3 size: 15 residues. Per germline, CDR1 DFQATT and CDR2 SNEGSKA (reference sequence). The CDR3 DNA sequence: TGCAGTGCTAGAGATACCCTACAGAGCACAGATACGCAGTATTTT. Translation: CSARDTLQSTDTQYF.

This clonotype was observed a handful of times. The gene calls are TRBV29-1 and TRBJ2-4; no clear D. CDR1 and CDR2 from the germline V gene are SQVTM and ANQGSEA. The CDR3 sequence is 14 residues long. The ends were cut back, 6 bases at V and 0 bases at J, with 12 bases in the middle. The CDR3 DNA sequence: TGCAGCGTCGCGACGGAACGAGCCAAAAACATTCAGTACTTC. It codes for CSVATERAKNIQYF.

This clonotype has at least ten counts. The CDR3 coding sequence is TGTGCCATCAGTGTATCGGGGATTGCCTACGAGCAGTACTTC. Protein sequence: CAISVSGIAYEQYF. The chain carries TRBV10-3 and TRBJ2-7; possibly TRBD2 for D (5 bases). CDR3 size: 14 residues. V lost 4 bases and J 2 bases, leaving 12 bases between the germline ends. The V gene's germline CDR1 is ENHRY and CDR2 SYGVKD.

This clonotype was found a few times. This chain joins TRBV5-5 and TRBJ2-1; perhaps TRBD1 as D (6 bases). V dropped 3 bases and J dropped 4 bases, with 8 bases sitting between them. The CDR3 has 13 residues. Germline CDR1 and CDR2: SGHKS and YYEKEE (reference sequence). The CDR3 region is CASSWDTYNEQFF. CDR3 coding DNA: TGTGCCAGCAGCTGGGACACATACAATGAGCAGTTCTTC.

This clonotype has ten or more counts. This chain uses TRBV5-1 with TRBJ1-1; 7 positions match TRBD1. This CDR3 is built from 14 residues. Germline CDR1 SGHRS, CDR2 YFSETQ. V lost 3 bases and J lost 3; bases outside the gene matches: 5. The CDR3 nucleotides are TGCGCCAGCAGCTCAGGGGGATTTGACACTGAAGCTTTCTTT. Protein: CASSSGGFDTEAFF.

This clonotype appeared a few times. The chain joins TRBV7-9 to TRBJ1-4; D is unclear. CDR1 is SEHNR and CDR2 is FQNEAQ in the germline V gene (reference sequence). V lost 2 bases to trimming and J lost 7 bases, with 14 bases between them. The CDR3 runs to 15 residues. The CDR3 reads CASSLRGRFIEKLFF. The CDR3 DNA follows: TGTGCCAGCAGCTTACGAGGGCGCTTTATTGAAAAACTGTTTTTT.

Ten or more counts support this clonotype. This sequence joins TRBV9 and TRBJ1-5; 9 nucleotides match TRBD1. This CDR3 region has 15 residues. The V segment lost 4 bases and the J segment 7 bases; nucleotides outside the gene matches: 9. Germline lookup yields CDR1 SGDLS and CDR2 YYNGEE. The CDR3: CASSSTGTGNQPQHF. The DNA for the CDR3 is TGTGCCAGCAGCTCCACCGGGACAGGGAACCAGCCCCAGCATTTT.

The chain recombines TRBV12-3 or TRBV12-4 with TRBJ2-7; D is undetermined. Trimming took 1 base from V and 3 from J, leaving 7 bases between them. The CDR3 is made up of 13 amino acids. As DNA, the CDR3 is TGTGCCAGCAGTTTAGGGCCCAGCTACGAGCAGTACTTC. It encodes CASSLGPSYEQYF.

The sample holds one count of this clonotype. Being one base from a much bigger clone, this may be a read error. CDR3 DNA: TGTGCCAGCAGTTCCGATTCGTCTGGACAGGGGAACGGATTAGGGTATGGCTACACCTTC. Translation: CASSSDSSGQGNGLGYGYTF. V gene TRBV2 combines with J gene TRBJ1-2; 9 nucleotides agree with TRBD1. With 5 bases clipped from V and 5 bases from J, the junction kept 24 bases outside the gene matches. Looked up from germline, CDR1 is SNHLY and CDR2 is FYNNEI. The length of the CDR3 is 20 residues.

This clonotype was found many times. This sequence joins TRBV18 and TRBJ2-7; D gene ambiguous. V lost 3 bases and J lost 3, with 15 bases in between. Germline CDR1 is KGHSH and CDR2 is LQKENI. The CDR3 runs 15 residues. In DNA, the CDR3 is TGTGCCAGCTCACCCCTGAATGCCAGGAACTACGAGCAGTACTTC. Protein: CASSPLNARNYEQYF.

This clonotype was found a few times. The V gene is TRBV18, the J gene TRBJ2-2, with 8 bases identical to TRBD2. Germline values: CDR1 KGHSH, CDR2 LQKENI. The length of the CDR3 is 15 residues. The trim removed 5 bases at V and 1 base at J, leaving 3 bases unmatched. The CDR3 is CASSALAVNTGELFF. In nucleotides, the CDR3 is TGTGCCAGCTCAGCACTAGCGGTGAACACCGGGGAGCTGTTTTTT. The variable domain in full, with the rest retrieved from reference TRBV18 and TRBJ2-2, is NAGVMQNPRHLVRRRGQEARLRCSPMKGHSHVYWYRQLPEEGLKFMVYLQKENIIDESGMPKERFSAEFPKEGPSILRIQQVVRGDSAAYFCASSALAVNTGELFFGEGSRLTVL.

The sample holds a few counts of this clonotype. V gene TRBV4-2 combines with J gene TRBJ2-2; maybe TRBD2 (5 bases). The germline CDR1 and CDR2 sequences are LGHNA and YNFKEQ. This CDR3 region has 14 residues. Trimming cost V 0 bases and J 7 bases, with 9 bases left between them. In DNA, the CDR3 is TGTGCCAGCAGCCAAGATTTCGGGAACGGGGAGCTGTTTTTT. Amino acid sequence: CASSQDFGNGELFF.

This clonotype was recorded only once. The chain combines TRBV3-1 with TRBJ2-1; D perhaps matches TRBD2 (7 bases). There are 15 residues in the CDR3. Trimming removed 10 bases at V and 8 bases at J, with 24 bases between. The germline CDR1 and CDR2 sequences are LGHDT and YNNKEL (reference sequence). The CDR3 sequence is CATCQNWGLADEQFF. The DNA of the CDR3 is TGTGCCACCTGCCAGAATTGGGGGCTAGCGGATGAGCAGTTCTTC.

DNA of the CDR3: TGTGCCAGCAGCACGACAGGGGGCAGGGGCTACACCTTC. It translates to CASSTTGGRGYTF. The V call is TRBV28, the J call TRBJ1-2; TRBD1 matches 10 bases. CDR3 length: 13 amino acids. V shed 6 bases, J shed 8 bases, and the junction held 6 bases outside the gene matches. The germline V gene has CDR1 MDHEN and CDR2 SYDVKM.

This clonotype was recorded many times. The chain links TRBV28 to TRBJ2-7; 9 bases fit TRBD1. The CDR3 is 18 residues long. CDR1 MDHEN and CDR2 SYDVKM come from the germline V gene. With 2 bases clipped from V and 3 bases from J, the junction kept 14 bases outside the gene matches. Here the CDR3 DNA reads TGTGCCAGCAGTTTAGTTGACAGGGGGGATTTACCTGACTACGAGCAGTACTTC. Its protein is CASSLVDRGDLPDYEQYF.